Below are 5 T cell receptor beta chains sequenced from a single sample in a study of T cells in Graves' hyperthyroidism and ophthalmopathy. Authors of the study amplified TCR beta CDR3 regions from RNA transcripts. HTBI primers drove first-round RT-PCR of the TCR CDR3. TCRdb re-called the multiplex PCR reads through MiXCR, storing one row per CDR3 protein. The sample holds about 520,000 distinct CDR3 sequences; roughly 25% are singletons and the top ten take around 11%. Sequenced: blood. The receptor set was obtained from a woman aged 25-40 years with Graves' ophthalmopathy.

This clonotype appeared many times. J is TRBJ2-2 and V is TRBV6-1, with a possible D match to TRBD1 (6 bases). In germline, CDR1 is MNHNS, CDR2 SASEGT. V was shortened by 6 bases and J by 7 bases, with 12 bases between the two germline ends. There are 13 residues in the CDR3. Here the CDR3 DNA reads TGTGCCAGCAGGGAGCAGGGGATCGGGGAGCTGTTTTTT. This sequence encodes CASREQGIGELFF.

V usage is TRBV27 and J usage is TRBJ2-7; D may be TRBD1 or TRBD2 (6 bases each). Trimming pared 6 bases from V and 6 bases from J, leaving 21 bases between. The CDR3 totals 15 residues. Germline CDR1 is MNHEY and CDR2 is SMNVEV (reference sequence). Here the CDR3 reads CASSISRGEFGEQYF. CDR3 nucleotide sequence: TGTGCCAGCAGCATTTCAAGGGGGGAATTTGGCGAGCAGTACTTC.

The chain uses TRBV19 and TRBJ1-1; D may be TRBD1 (5 bases). V lost 5 bases and J lost 11, with 21 bases in between. Per the germline V gene, CDR1 is LNHDA and CDR2 is SQIVND (reference sequence). The CDR3 consists of 14 residues. The CDR3 nucleotides are TGTGCCAGTAGTTCTACTTGGGAGGGGACGGACGCTTTCTTT. As protein: CASSSTWEGTDAFF.

This clonotype was counted at least ten times. The chain is built from TRBV6-1 and TRBJ2-7; possibly TRBD2 for D (5 bases). The V gene lost 6 bases and the J gene lost 3 bases, with 15 bases spanning the gap. The CDR3 is 14 amino acids. Germline lookup yields CDR1 MNHNS and CDR2 SASEGT. In DNA form, the CDR3 reads TGTGCCAGCAGGGAGCAAGCGGCCTACTACGAGCAGTACTTC. This encodes CASREQAAYYEQYF.

Details on this clonotype: Germline and junction disagree at one end, which may indicate a read error. The chain combines TRBV7-3 with TRBJ2-5; D is possibly TRBD2 (5 bases). The CDR3 totals 15 residues. The germline V gene has CDR1 SGHTA and CDR2 FQGTGA. The CDR3 nucleotides read TGTGTCAGCAGCTTAACGAGGGATCCGTCGGAGACCCAGTACTTC. It translates to CVSSLTRDPSETQYF.